This note documents a single TCR beta chain sequence. Its target is unknown. In TCRdb, the 5' RACE reads were re-called with MiXCR into one record per CDR3 protein. Found here are around 510,000 distinct CDR3 sequences, over 11% of them singletons; the top ten hold about 1%. The data were obtained in a study of identical twins. Germline CDR1 SGHRS, CDR2 YFSETQ. V lost 3 bases, J lost 1 base, and 4 bases stayed unmatched. This CDR3 is 16 amino acids long. General study findings and limits: High-abundance cord blood beta clonotypes had fewer insertions; memory repertoires showed none.

This same sample was also part of a study on yellow fever vaccine responses in identical twins.

Sample: CD4+ T cells sorted from blood. The source of this sequence is a woman between 18 and 29 years old in good health. V gene TRBV5-1 combines with J gene TRBJ2-1; 10 nucleotides agree with TRBD2. CDR3 DNA: TGCGCCAGCAGCTGGGGACTAGCGTTTTCCTACAATGAGCAGTTCTTC. It translates to CASSWGLAFSYNEQFF. Full variable domain (outside the CDR3, taken from reference TRBV5-1 and TRBJ2-1): KAGVTQTPRYLIKTRGQQVTLSCSPISGHRSVSWYQQTPGQGLQFLFEYFSETQRNKGNFPGRFSGRQFSNSRSEMNVSTLELGDSALYLCASSWGLAFSYNEQFFGPGTRLTVL.